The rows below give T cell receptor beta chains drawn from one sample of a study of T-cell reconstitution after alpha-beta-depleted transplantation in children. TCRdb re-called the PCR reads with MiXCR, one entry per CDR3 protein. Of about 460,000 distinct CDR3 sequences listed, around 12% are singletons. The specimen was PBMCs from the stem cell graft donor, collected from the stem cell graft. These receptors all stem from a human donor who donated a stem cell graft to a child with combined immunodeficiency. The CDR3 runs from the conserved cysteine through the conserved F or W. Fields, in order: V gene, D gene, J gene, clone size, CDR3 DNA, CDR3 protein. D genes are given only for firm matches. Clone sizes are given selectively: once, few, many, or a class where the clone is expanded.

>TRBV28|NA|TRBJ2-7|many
TGTGCCAGCCTAGGGACCCGGGATCGACGTCGCTACGAGCAGTACTTC
CASLGTRDRRRYEQYF
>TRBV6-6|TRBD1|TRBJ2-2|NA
TGTGCCAGCGGGTACAGGGGCACCGGGGAGCTGTTTTTT
CASGYRGTGELFF
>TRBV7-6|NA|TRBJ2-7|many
TGTGCCAGCAGTCCAAGCGGGTCCTACGAGCAGTACTTC
CASSPSGSYEQYF
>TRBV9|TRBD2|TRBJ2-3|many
TGTGCCAGCAGCGTACTAGCGGGTACAGATACGCAGTATTTT
CASSVLAGTDTQYF
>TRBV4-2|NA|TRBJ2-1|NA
TGTGCCAGCAGCCAAAGTGCAGGGGCGAATGAGCAGTTCTTC
CASSQSAGANEQFF
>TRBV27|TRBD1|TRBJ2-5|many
TGTGCCAGCAGTTCCTCGGACAGGCCACAAGAGACCCAGTACTTC
CASSSSDRPQETQYF
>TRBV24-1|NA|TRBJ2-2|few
TGTGCCACCAGTGATTTCCGGGACACTTACACCGGGGAGCTGTTTTTT
CATSDFRDTYTGELFF
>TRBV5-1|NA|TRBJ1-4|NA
TGCGCCAGCAGACCAGAACAGGGCGACGAAAAACTGTTTTTT
CASRPEQGDEKLFF
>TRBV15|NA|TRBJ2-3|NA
TGTGCCACCAGCAGAGGTGGGACAAGCACAGATACGCAGTATTTT
CATSRGGTSTDTQYF
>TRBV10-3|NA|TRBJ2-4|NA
TGTGCCATCAGTGACCAACCGGGACTTCCGGACATTCAGTACTTC
CAISDQPGLPDIQYF
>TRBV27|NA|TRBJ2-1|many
TGTGCCAGCTCTGGGGACACGTACAATGAGCAGTTCTTC
CASSGDTYNEQFF
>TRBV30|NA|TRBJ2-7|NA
TGTGCCTGGAGTGACGGGGGGCCCTCCTACGAGCAGTACTTC
CAWSDGGPSYEQYF
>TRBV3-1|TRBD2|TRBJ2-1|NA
TGTGCCAGCAGCCCGCGACTAGCGGGGGGCCCAAATGAGCAGTTCTTC
CASSPRLAGGPNEQFF
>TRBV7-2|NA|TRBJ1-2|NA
TGTGCCAGCAGCTTATCCCCAGGGTGGGTGGAAGGCTACACCTTC
CASSLSPGWVEGYTF
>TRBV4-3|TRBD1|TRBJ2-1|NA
TGCGCCAGCAGCCAAGCCTCAGGGGGCCCATCCTCCTACAATGAGCAGTTCTTC
CASSQASGGPSSYNEQFF
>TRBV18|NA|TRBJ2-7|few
TGTGCCAGCTCACAGGCCCGGACAGCCACCTACGAGCAGTACTTC
CASSQARTATYEQYF
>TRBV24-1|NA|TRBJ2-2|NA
TGTGCCACCAGTGACGGCAGGGGATTCACCGGGGAGCTGTTTTTT
CATSDGRGFTGELFF
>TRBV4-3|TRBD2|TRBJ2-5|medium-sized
TGCGCCAGCAGCCAAGGTGTCCGGGGGGGCCCGGAGACCCAGTACTTC
CASSQGVRGGPETQYF
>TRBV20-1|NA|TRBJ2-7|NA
TGCAGTGCTAGACCCTGGACAGAAAGGTACGAGCAGTACTTC
CSARPWTERYEQYF
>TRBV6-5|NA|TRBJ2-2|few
TGTGCCAGCAGTTACGGGTTGCCAATCGGGGAGCTGTTTTTT
CASSYGLPIGELFF
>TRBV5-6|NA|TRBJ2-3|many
TGTGCCAGCAGTTCTGATACCGTGGGGACAGATACGCAGTATTTT
CASSSDTVGTDTQYF
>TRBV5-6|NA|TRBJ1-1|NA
TGTGCCAGCAGCCTGCCCCAGGGAGGCACTGAAGCTTTCTTT
CASSLPQGGTEAFF
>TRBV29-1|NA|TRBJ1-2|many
TGCAGCGTTGAAGAGGCCGCCCCCAATGGCTACACCTTC
CSVEEAAPNGYTF
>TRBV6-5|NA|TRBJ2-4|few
TGTGCCAGCAGTTACTCAGCTGGGGGCGAGGTAGCCAAAAACATTCAGTACTTC
CASSYSAGGEVAKNIQYF
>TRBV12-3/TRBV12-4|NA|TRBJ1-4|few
TGTGCCAGCAGTCCCGGGACAACAACTAATGAAAAACTGTTTTTT
CASSPGTTTNEKLFF
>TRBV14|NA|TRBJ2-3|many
TGTGCCAGCAGCCAAGGTGCCAGAAGCACAGATACGCAGTATTTT
CASSQGARSTDTQYF
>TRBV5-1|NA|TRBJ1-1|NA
TGCGCCAGCAGCTTGGTCGGGGGCCCGAACACTGAAGCTTTCTTT
CASSLVGGPNTEAFF
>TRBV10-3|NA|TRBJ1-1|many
TGTGCCACTCACCGGTCCCTGAACACTGAAGCTTTCTTT
CATHRSLNTEAFF
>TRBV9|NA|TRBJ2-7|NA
TGTGCCAGCAGCCACGAAGAAAACTACGAGCAGTACTTC
CASSHEENYEQYF
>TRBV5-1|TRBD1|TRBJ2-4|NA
TGCGCCAGCAGCCCCTTCGACAGGGCGCAAAACATTCAGTACTTC
CASSPFDRAQNIQYF
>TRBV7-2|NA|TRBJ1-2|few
TGTGCCAGCGGGAGCTATGGCTACACCTTC
CASGSYGYTF
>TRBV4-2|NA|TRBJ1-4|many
TGTGCCAGCAGCCAGTCTAGGGCTGGTGAAAAACTGTTTTTT
CASSQSRAGEKLFF
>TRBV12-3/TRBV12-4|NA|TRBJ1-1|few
TGTGCCAGCAGAAGGACGGATTACACTGAAGCTTTCTTT
CASRRTDYTEAFF
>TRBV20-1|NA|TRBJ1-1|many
TGCAGTGTAGATAGAGTACAAAACACTGAAGCTTTCTTT
CSVDRVQNTEAFF
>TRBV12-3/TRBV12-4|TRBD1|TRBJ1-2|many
TGTGCCAGCAGTTTAGAGGGGGCTGGAGGCTACACCTTC
CASSLEGAGGYTF
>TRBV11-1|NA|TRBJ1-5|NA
TGTACCAGCTGTTTCATGGGGGACCCGAGGAGCAATCAGCCCCAGCATTTT
CTSCFMGDPRSNQPQHF
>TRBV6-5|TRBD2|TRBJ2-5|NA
TGTGCCAGCAGGTCTCGGGGGGGTCTACAAGAGACCCAGTACTTC
CASRSRGGLQETQYF
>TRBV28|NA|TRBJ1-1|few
TGTGCCAGCAGCGAAGTCTATGGGAGGACTGAAGCTTTCTTT
CASSEVYGRTEAFF
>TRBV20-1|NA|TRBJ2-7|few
TGCAGTGCTGGGCTAGATACCTACGAGCAGTACTTC
CSAGLDTYEQYF
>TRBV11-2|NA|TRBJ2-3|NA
TGTGCCAGCAGTCATGATCCGGGAGCAGATACGCAGTATTTT
CASSHDPGADTQYF
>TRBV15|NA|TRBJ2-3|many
TGTGCCACCAGCAGAGTCACAGATACGCAGTATTTT
CATSRVTDTQYF
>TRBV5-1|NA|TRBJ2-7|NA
TGCGCCAGCAGCTTGGCCGCGGGGACGGCCAAATACGAGCAGTACTTC
CASSLAAGTAKYEQYF
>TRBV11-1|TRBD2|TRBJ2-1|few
TGTGCCAGCAGCTGGGCGAGCGGGAGGTACAATGAGCAGTTCTTC
CASSWASGRYNEQFF
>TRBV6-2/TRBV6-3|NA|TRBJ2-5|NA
TGTGCCAGCAGTTACTCGAGGAATTTGGAGACCCAGTACTTC
CASSYSRNLETQYF
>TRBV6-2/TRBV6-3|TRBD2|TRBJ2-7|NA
TGTGCCAGCAGTTACTCGAGCCGACAGCGGGAGGCTACCTACGAGCAGTACTTC
CASSYSSRQREATYEQYF
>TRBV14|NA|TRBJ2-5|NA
TGTGCCAGCAGCCAAGATCTAACGGGAGTACAAGAGACCCAGTACTTC
CASSQDLTGVQETQYF
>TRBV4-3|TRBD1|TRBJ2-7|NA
TGCGCCAGCAGCCAAGATGCCAGGGGGTACTTCTACGAGCAGTACTTC
CASSQDARGYFYEQYF
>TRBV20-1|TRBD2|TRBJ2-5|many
TGCAGTGGAGCGGGGAAGGGGATCGGAGAGACCCAGTACTTC
CSGAGKGIGETQYF
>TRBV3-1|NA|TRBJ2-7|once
TGTGCCAGCAGCCAAGACCCATTCTACGAGCAGTACTTC
CASSQDPFYEQYF
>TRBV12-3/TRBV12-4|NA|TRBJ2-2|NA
TGTGCCAGCGGGGGGATCGGGGAGCTGTTTTTT
CASGGIGELFF